The 21 T cell receptor beta chains below were found in one sample sequenced in a study of shared clonotypes between healthy human individuals. Clones were read by immunoSEQ multiplex PCR, and TCRdb kept only the in-frame ones, dropping some. The repertoire holds around 2.5 million clones, with 90% to 95% as singletons. The sequenced sample was naive CD4+ T cells from PBMCs. Specified subset: CD45RA+ positively selected. The receptors were gathered from a man younger than 35 in good health. Some clones in this sample may be carry-over from other donors' samples.

The V call is TRBV2, the J call TRBJ2-6; D remains unclear. The CDR3 has 15 amino acids. V was cut by 5 bases and J by 0 bases, with 8 bases left in between. Germline V gene lookup returns CDR1 SNHLY and CDR2 FYNNEI. CDR3 nucleotides: TGTGCCAGCAGTACCGGACCCTCTGGGGCCAACGTCCTGACTTTC. Amino acids: CASSTGPSGANVLTF.

The genes are TRBV5-6 and TRBJ2-1, with 14 bases fitting TRBD2. V shed 0 bases, J shed 12 bases, and the junction held 8 bases outside the gene matches. Germline-derived CDR1 and CDR2 are SGHDT and YYEEEE. The CDR3 covers 16 residues. DNA of the CDR3: TGTGCCAGCAGCTTGGGTGGGACTAGCGGGAGAGGCGGGCAGTTCTTC. Encoded protein: CASSLGGTSGRGGQFF.

The gene calls are TRBV7-9 and TRBJ1-2; a possible D gene is TRBD1 (5 bases). The germline gives CDR1 SEHNR, CDR2 FQNEAQ (reference sequence). CDR3 length: 13 amino acids. Deletions cut 4 bases from V and 7 bases from J, with 13 bases between. DNA for the CDR3: TGTGCCAGCAGCTCATCCGGGACCCGTGGCTACACCTTC. It is translated as CASSSSGTRGYTF. The full variable domain, its missing parts supplied by reference TRBV7-9 and TRBJ1-2, is DTGVSQNPRHKITKRGQNVTFRCDPISEHNRLYWYRQTLGQGPEFLTYFQNEAQLEKSRLLSDRFSAERPKGSFSTLEIQRTEQGDSAMYLCASSSSGTRGYTFGSGTRLTVV.

This rearrangement joins TRBV14 to TRBJ2-5; 7 nucleotides line up with TRBD2. J gave up 7 bases and V 4 bases, and 6 bases lay outside the gene matches. The CDR3 runs 13 residues. CDR1 and CDR2 (germline): SGHDN, FVKESK. The CDR3 is CASSLSGVGTQYF. The CDR3, as DNA: TGTGCCAGCAGCCTCAGCGGGGTAGGGACCCAGTACTTC.

This clone was detected only a few times. The rearrangement uses TRBV9 and TRBJ2-2; D is uncertain. V was pared by 2 bases and J by 6 bases, with 8 bases between. The CDR3 runs 13 residues. Germline CDR1 and CDR2: SGDLS and YYNGEE. The CDR3 loop is CASSVYVAGELFF. In nucleotides, the CDR3 is TGTGCCAGCAGCGTGTATGTTGCCGGGGAGCTGTTTTTT.

This chain connects TRBV7-2 to TRBJ2-7; 11 nucleotides line up with TRBD2. Germline CDR1 SGHTA, CDR2 FQGNSA. The CDR3 has 16 residues. J gave up 0 bases and V 5 bases, and 6 bases lay outside the gene matches. The CDR3 sequence is CASSISSGRSSYEQYF. In DNA form, the CDR3 reads TGTGCCAGCAGCATCTCTAGCGGGAGGAGCTCCTACGAGCAGTACTTC.

The chain links TRBV2 to TRBJ1-2, with 7 positions matching TRBD1. V lost 6 bases, J lost 8 bases, and 3 bases stayed unmatched. The CDR3 is 11 amino acids. CDR1 SNHLY and CDR2 FYNNEI come from the germline V gene. The CDR3, as DNA: TGTGCCAGCAGCGACAGGGACGGCTACACCTTC. Protein: CASSDRDGYTF. Full variable domain (outside the CDR3, taken from reference TRBV2 and TRBJ1-2): EPEVTQTPSHQVTQMGQEVILRCVPISNHLYFYWYRQILGQKVEFLVSFYNNEISEKSEIFDDQFSVERPDGSNFTLKIRSTKLEDSAMYFCASSDRDGYTFGSGTRLTVV.

This sequence joins TRBV14 and TRBJ2-3; D is ambiguous. V was clipped by 0 bases and J by 2 bases, with 6 bases between them. The CDR3 has 14 residues. Germline values: CDR1 SGHDN, CDR2 FVKESK. CDR3 in amino acids: CASSQERPTDTQYF. CDR3 DNA sequence: TGTGCCAGCAGCCAAGAAAGGCCCACAGATACGCAGTATTTT.

The chain combines TRBV9 with TRBJ1-4; possible D gene TRBD1, 6 bases. Deletions cut 3 bases from V and 8 bases from J, with 17 bases between. The CDR3 consists of 15 residues. Germline V CDR1 and CDR2: SGDLS, YYNGEE. In DNA form, the CDR3 reads TGTGCCAGCAGCGCCAGCGAGGGGGGAGGCGAAAAACTGTTTTTT. Translation: CASSASEGGGEKLFF.

The chain combines TRBV7-9 with TRBJ1-1; D unresolved. The V end lost 0 bases, the J end lost 2 bases, and 13 bases lay between the germline ends. CDR3 length equals 16 residues. CDR1 is SEHNR and CDR2 is FQNEAQ in the germline V gene (reference sequence). The CDR3 sequence: CASSLADWYSNTEAFF. CDR3 nucleotide sequence: TGTGCCAGCAGCTTAGCGGATTGGTACAGTAACACTGAAGCTTTCTTT.

This sequence joins TRBV28 and TRBJ1-2, with 9 bases aligning to TRBD1. Germline loops: CDR1 MDHEN, CDR2 SYDVKM. V gave up 5 bases and J gave up 6 bases; unmatched junction bases: 10. CDR3 size: 15 residues. This chain's CDR3 is CASSPTTGGFDGYTF. DNA of the CDR3: TGTGCCAGCAGTCCAACGACAGGGGGATTTGATGGCTACACCTTC.

The chain combines TRBV5-5 with TRBJ1-2; the D gene is possibly TRBD1 (6 bases). The CDR3 loop spans 15 amino acids. Trimming took 0 bases from V and 4 from J, leaving 13 bases between them. CDR1 SGHKS and CDR2 YYEKEE come from the germline V gene (reference sequence). CDR3 residues: CASSLAARGLYGYTF. CDR3 in DNA: TGTGCCAGCAGCTTGGCCGCCAGGGGACTCTATGGCTACACCTTC.

The chain has TRBV4-3 and TRBJ2-3; the D is unclear. Germline-derived CDR1 and CDR2 are LGHNA and YSLEER. Between the trimmed V and J ends, which lost 0 bases and 6 bases, there was a span of 19 bases. There are 17 residues in the CDR3. CDR3 protein: CASSQDAIRPRGDTQYF. In DNA form, the CDR3 reads TGCGCCAGCAGCCAAGATGCTATCCGGCCCCGTGGGGATACGCAGTATTTT.

The chain carries TRBV4-3 and TRBJ2-2, with TRBD2 matching 10 bases. The CDR3 totals 16 residues. Trimming took 2 bases from V and 7 from J; bases not matched to a gene: 7. Germline V CDR1 and CDR2: LGHNA, YSLEER. In DNA form, the CDR3 reads TGCGCCAGCAGCCAAAAAGCGGGAGGGGCCGGCGGGGAGCTGTTTTTT. It encodes CASSQKAGGAGGELFF.

This clone was recorded only once. The chain joins TRBV7-2 to TRBJ2-1; D may correspond to TRBD1 or TRBD2 (5 bases each). Germline assignment: CDR1 SGHTA and CDR2 FQGNSA. The CDR3 spans 15 residues. Trimming stripped 5 bases from V and 1 base from J, with 12 bases between. CDR3 amino acids: CASSPGAWSYNEQFF. In DNA form, the CDR3 reads TGTGCCAGCAGCCCCGGGGCGTGGTCCTACAATGAGCAGTTCTTC. Based on the CDR3 plus reference TRBV7-2 and TRBJ2-1, the full variable domain is GAGVSQSPSNKVTEKGKDVELRCDPISGHTALYWYRQSLGQGLEFLIYFQGNSAPDKSGLPSDRFSAERTGGSVSTLTIQRTQQEDSAVYLCASSPGAWSYNEQFFGPGTRLTVL.

The chain uses TRBV21-1 and TRBJ2-3; TRBD2 reflects the table's D call only, with no check against the DNA. TRBV21-1 is a documented pseudogene. The CDR3 runs to 15 residues. The CDR3 DNA is TGTGCCAGCAGCACGAGCGTCCCCTTCACAGATACGCAGTATTTT. This translates into CASSTSVPFTDTQYF.

V and J are TRBV18 and TRBJ2-1; 8 nucleotides line up with TRBD2. CDR1 and CDR2 from the germline V gene are KGHSH and LQKENI. CDR3 length equals 16 residues. Unmatched junction bases numbered 6, after V lost 2 bases and J lost 3 bases. The CDR3 region has the DNA TGTGCCAGCTCACCAGGGGCGGGAGGCCTCTACAATGAGCAGTTCTTC. Translation: CASSPGAGGLYNEQFF. Together with reference TRBV18 and TRBJ2-1, the CDR3 gives the full variable domain: NAGVMQNPRHLVRRRGQEARLRCSPMKGHSHVYWYRQLPEEGLKFMVYLQKENIIDESGMPKERFSAEFPKEGPSILRIQQVVRGDSAAYFCASSPGAGGLYNEQFFGPGTRLTVL.

The chain uses TRBV7-2 and TRBJ2-3, with D possibly TRBD2 on 6 matching bases. Deletions cut 6 bases from V and 1 base from J, with 14 bases between. This CDR3 has 15 amino acids. Germline V gene sequence: CDR1 SGHTA, CDR2 FQGNSA. CDR3 sequence reads: CASRSPGTRTDTQYF. The DNA of the CDR3 is TGTGCCAGCAGATCACCCGGGACTCGCACAGATACGCAGTATTTT.

This chain links TRBV5-4 with TRBJ2-5; D is perhaps TRBD1 (5 bases). The V and J ends lost 0 bases and 2 bases respectively, with 11 bases between them. Per germline, CDR1 SGHNT and CDR2 YYREEE (reference sequence). The CDR3 runs to 15 residues. The CDR3 nucleotides are TGTGCCAGCAGCTTGGGAGCAGGGTTGCAAGAGACCCAGTACTTC. Amino acid sequence: CASSLGAGLQETQYF.

J is TRBJ1-1 and V is TRBV28; the match to TRBD1 covers 10 bases. J lost 4 bases, V lost 3 bases, and 8 bases had no gene match. The germline V gene has CDR1 MDHEN and CDR2 SYDVKM. The CDR3 is 16 residues long. CDR3 in amino acids: CASSLTGTGVITEAFF. CDR3 DNA sequence: TGTGCCAGCAGTTTGACCGGGACAGGGGTAATCACTGAAGCTTTCTTT.

This chain joins TRBV19 and TRBJ1-1; unclear D gene. Looked up from germline, CDR1 is LNHDA and CDR2 is SQIVND (reference sequence). There are 13 residues in the CDR3. Trimming took off 7 bases at V and 1 base at J, with 10 bases between the two ends. For the CDR3, the DNA is TGTGCCAGTATACCCTTAGGGAACACTGAAGCTTTCTTT. Amino acids: CASIPLGNTEAFF.